The 17 T cell receptor beta chains below were found in one sample sequenced in a study of T cells in Graves' hyperthyroidism and ophthalmopathy. Amplification targeted TCR beta CDR3 regions from RNA transcripts. The TCR CDR3 first-round RT-PCR relied on the HTBI primer set. TCRdb re-derived calls from the multiplex PCR reads in MiXCR, one entry per CDR3 protein. The top ten hold roughly a fifth of the sample, which has more than 350,000 distinct CDR3 sequences, 13% to 15% seen once. The sequencing input was blood. The origin of the receptors is an older woman with Graves' ophthalmopathy.

About this clonotype: Compared with germline, one end of the junction differs, possibly owing to a read error. This chain links TRBV14 with TRBJ2-3; D ambiguous. CDR3 length: 17 amino acids. CDR1 and CDR2 from the germline V gene are SGHDN and FVKESK. CDR3 DNA sequence: TGTGCCAGCAGCCAAGTCTGGGCACCAAGCAGCACAGATACGCATTATTTT. Translation: CASSQVWAPSSTDTHYF.

This clonotype came up many times. The J gene is TRBJ2-7, the V gene TRBV15, with 11 bases lining up with TRBD2. V lost 1 base, J lost 5 bases, and 7 bases stayed unmatched. Germline V gene data show CDR1 as LNHNV and CDR2 as YYDKDF (reference sequence). CDR3 length: 16 residues. The CDR3 is CATSRGLAGSLDEQYF. The CDR3 DNA is TGTGCCACCAGCAGAGGACTAGCGGGATCCTTGGACGAGCAGTACTTC.

This chain uses TRBV11-2 with TRBJ2-1; D is unclear. This CDR3 is built from 13 residues. With 1 base removed from V and 6 bases from J, the gap between germline ends came to 7 bases. Germline V gives CDR1 SGHAT, CDR2 FQNNGV. CDR3 sequence: CASSLVGPNEQFF. The CDR3 nucleotides read TGTGCCAGCAGCTTAGTGGGCCCCAATGAGCAGTTCTTC.

The sample holds many counts of this clonotype. J is TRBJ2-5 and V is TRBV5-1; 9 bases line up with TRBD1. This CDR3 region has 15 residues. Germline loops: CDR1 SGHRS, CDR2 YFSETQ. Germline trimming cut 4 bases from V and 1 base from J; bases unmatched to any gene: 5. CDR3 bases: TGCGCCAGCAGCACCGGGACAGGGACCCAAGAGACCCAGTACTTC. Its protein is CASSTGTGTQETQYF.

About this clonotype itself: A much larger clone lies one base from this, so it may be a read error. This chain uses TRBV2 with TRBJ2-4; D tentatively fits TRBD1 or TRBD2 (6 bases each). This CDR3 is built from 14 residues. CDR1 is SNHLY, CDR2 FYNNEI, per germline. V was pared by 3 bases and J by 8 bases, with 14 bases between. In DNA, the CDR3 is TGTGCCAGCAGTGATAGAGAGGGGGAGGACATTCAGTACTTC. Protein product: CASSDREGEDIQYF.

A note on this clonotype: The final CDR3 position lacks the conserved phenylalanine or tryptophan, pointing to a likely read error. The chain recombines TRBV30 with TRBJ1-5; weak D call: TRBD1 (5 bases). The CDR3 sequence is 14 residues long. The germline gives CDR1 GTSNPN, CDR2 SVGIG (reference sequence). With 3 bases removed from V and 5 bases from J, the gap between germline ends came to 14 bases. Written as DNA, the CDR3 is TGTGCCTGGAGCTCCGGGAGGGGCTATCAGCCCCAGCATCTT. It is translated as CAWSSGRGYQPQHL.

This clonotype was counted many times. The chain joins TRBV6-1 to TRBJ2-5, with TRBD2 identical over 13 bases. V gave up 3 bases and J gave up 9 bases; unmatched junction bases: 4. Germline lookup yields CDR1 MNHNS and CDR2 SASEGT. CDR3 length: 14 residues. The CDR3 sequence is CASSEWTSGSAQYF. CDR3 DNA sequence: TGTGCCAGCAGTGAGTGGACTAGCGGGAGCGCCCAGTACTTC.

This clonotype was counted at least ten times. CDR3 sequence (DNA): TGTGCCAGCTATAATAAATTCACTCCGGGACCGAGATGCAATGAGCAGTTCTTC. Its protein is CASYNKFTPGPRCNEQFF. The chain couples TRBV6-1 to TRBJ2-1; D may match TRBD1 or TRBD2 (5 bases each). In germline, CDR1 is MNHNS, CDR2 SASEGT. The CDR3 is made up of 18 amino acids. V was pared by 8 bases and J by 6 bases, with 29 bases between.

This clonotype has a handful of counts. The chain is built from TRBV3-1 and TRBJ1-3; D possibly corresponds to TRBD1 (5 bases). Germline V gives CDR1 LGHDT, CDR2 YNNKEL (reference sequence). The CDR3 contains 14 residues. Trimming took off 6 bases at V and 2 bases at J, with 11 bases between the two ends. CDR3 residues: CASRNQGTGNTIYF. As DNA, the CDR3 is TGTGCCAGCAGAAACCAGGGAACTGGAAACACCATATATTTT.

This clonotype was seen only a few times. This chain connects TRBV7-8 to TRBJ2-2, with TRBD2 matching over 11 bases. Looked up from germline, CDR1 is SGHVS and CDR2 is FQNEAQ. V dropped 1 base and J dropped 2; count of bases not matched to a gene: 15. This CDR3 spans 21 amino acids. The CDR3 coding sequence is TGTGCCAGCAGCTTAGGCGGCAGGGGGTTCACTAGCGGGGGTAACACCGGGGAGCTGTTTTTT. It encodes CASSLGGRGFTSGGNTGELFF.

This clonotype was recorded a few times. V is TRBV18 and J is TRBJ2-7; 11 bases match TRBD1. Germline trimming cut 4 bases from V and 7 bases from J; bases unmatched to any gene: 9. The CDR3 is 15 residues long. From germline, CDR1 is KGHSH and CDR2 LQKENI. The DNA for the CDR3 is TGTGCCAGCTCACTACTCGGACAGGGGGCGGGGGAGCAGTACTTC. Translated, it gives CASSLLGQGAGEQYF.

This clonotype was detected many times. The V gene is TRBV29-1, the J gene TRBJ2-7, with a tentative D call TRBD2 (5 bases). CDR1 is SQVTM, CDR2 ANQGSEA, per germline. The germline V and J ends were trimmed by 6 bases and 5 bases, with 11 bases remaining between them. This CDR3 comprises 11 residues. This CDR3 is CSVALRDEQYF. CDR3 DNA sequence: TGCAGCGTGGCCCTGAGGGACGAGCAGTACTTC.

The chain combines TRBV15 with TRBJ2-4, with D possibly TRBD2 on 5 matching bases. Between the trimmed V and J ends, which lost 0 bases and 15 bases, there was a span of 15 bases. The CDR3 extends over 13 amino acids. The germline gives CDR1 LNHNV, CDR2 YYDKDF (reference sequence). CDR3 protein: CATSRDPSGCGYF. CDR3 DNA sequence: TGTGCCACCAGCAGAGACCCCTCGGGGTGTGGGTACTTC.

The chain carries TRBV2 and TRBJ2-7; the match to TRBD1 covers 9 bases. This CDR3 spans 16 amino acids. Germline V gives CDR1 SNHLY, CDR2 FYNNEI. With 6 bases clipped from V and 0 bases from J, the junction kept 9 bases outside the gene matches. CDR3 sequence (DNA): TGTGCCAGCAGGAGACAGGGGGTTTCAAGCTCCTACGAGCAGTACTTC. Translation: CASRRQGVSSSYEQYF.

This clonotype was counted once. The chain employs TRBV20-1 and TRBJ2-7; 7 nucleotides line up with TRBD2. V shed 0 bases and J 2 bases; nucleotides not matched to a gene: 10. The CDR3 runs to 16 residues. Germline V gives CDR1 DFQATT, CDR2 SNEGSKA (reference sequence). CDR3 DNA: TGCAGTGCTAGAGATTCCAGCGGGACTGCAACCTACGAGCAGTACTTC. This sequence encodes CSARDSSGTATYEQYF.

This clonotype was counted ten times or more. The chain combines TRBV10-3 with TRBJ2-1, with D unresolved. V gave up 2 bases and J gave up 9 bases, with 5 bases separating them. The CDR3 is made up of 11 amino acids. Germline V gene lookup returns CDR1 ENHRY and CDR2 SYGVKD. DNA of the CDR3: TGTGCCATCAGTGAGGAGGTTGAGCAGTTCTTC. Amino acids: CAISEEVEQFF.

This clonotype was seen repeatedly, ten times or more. The chain is built from TRBV20-1 and TRBJ2-3; D is perhaps TRBD2 (5 bases). This CDR3 is built from 13 residues. V was clipped by 7 bases and J by 3 bases, with 14 bases between them. The germline V gene has CDR1 DFQATT and CDR2 SNEGSKA (reference sequence). The CDR3 region has the DNA TGCAGTGTACCGTTGGGAGTGACAGATACGCAGTATTTT. Its protein product is CSVPLGVTDTQYF.